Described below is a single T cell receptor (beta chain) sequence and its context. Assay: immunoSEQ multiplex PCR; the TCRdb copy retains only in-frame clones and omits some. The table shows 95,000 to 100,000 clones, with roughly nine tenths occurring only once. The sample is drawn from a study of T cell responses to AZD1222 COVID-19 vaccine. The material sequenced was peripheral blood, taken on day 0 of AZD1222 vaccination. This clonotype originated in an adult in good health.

The CDR3 nucleotides are TGTGCCAGCAGCTTAGCAACAGCGGACCCTTATACGCAGTATTTT. Protein product: CASSLATADPYTQYF. The J gene is TRBJ2-3, the V gene TRBV11-2; D is perhaps TRBD2 (5 bases). CDR3 length: 15 amino acids. Per the germline V gene, CDR1 is SGHAT and CDR2 is FQNNGV. The ends were cut back, 1 base at V and 7 bases at J, with 15 bases in the middle.